These T cell receptor beta chains were read from a single sample in a study of read filtering for tumor transcriptome and immune sequencing. In TCRdb, the reads were re-called with MiXCR into one record per CDR3 protein. The sample includes 85,000 or so distinct CDR3 sequences, 9% to 15% of them seen just once. The specimen sequenced was a population of CD138-negative cells sorted from bone marrow. The receptors come from a donor over 35 with multiple myeloma. Both conserved end residues are part of each CDR3. D genes are given only for firm matches. Size is stated for part of the rows, as once, few or many counts, or as a class when the clone is expanded.

j_call clone_size v_call d_call cdr3_nt cdr3_aa
TRBJ1-5 many TRBV7-2 TRBD1 TGTGCCAGCAGCTCCAACAGGGGCGCAGGCCAGCCCCAGCATTTT CASSSNRGAGQPQHF
TRBJ2-5 many TRBV7-2 NA TGTGCCAGCAGCCCAACAGGACAGATCCAAGAGACCCAGTACTTC CASSPTGQIQETQYF
TRBJ2-7 many TRBV28 NA TGTGCCAGCTGCCAAAAAAACTCCTACGAGCAGTACTTC CASCQKNSYEQYF
TRBJ1-4 many TRBV5-5 NA TGTGCCAGCAGCTTGTTGGGGAGCCTGAATGAAAAACTGTTTTTT CASSLLGSLNEKLFF
TRBJ2-3 many TRBV6-6 TRBD2 TGTGCCAGCAGTTACGCGACTAGCGGGAGACGCACAGATACGCAGTATTTT CASSYATSGRRTDTQYF
TRBJ2-7 many TRBV5-6 NA TGTGCCAGCAGCCCACGTAACAGTTGGACCCCCTACGAGCAGTACTTC CASSPRNSWTPYEQYF
TRBJ2-2 few TRBV30 TRBD2 TGTGCCTGGGGTACCGGGACTAGCTTTTCTGGGGAGCTGTTTTTT CAWGTGTSFSGELFF
TRBJ2-2 few TRBV13 TRBD2 TGTGCCAGCAGCGAGGTCGGACTAGCGGGACGCACCGGGGAGCTGTTTTTT CASSEVGLAGRTGELFF
TRBJ2-2 many TRBV7-2 NA TGTGCCAGCAGCGAAGGAGCAGCAGCGGGCAACACCGGGGAGCTGTTTTTT CASSEGAAAGNTGELFF
TRBJ1-2 many TRBV28 NA TGTGCCAGCAGCCGCCCAGGATATGGCTACACCTTC CASSRPGYGYTF
TRBJ2-1 many TRBV7-3 NA TGTGCCAGCAGCTTACTAGCGACCTACTCCTACAATGAGCAGTTCTTC CASSLLATYSYNEQFF
TRBJ2-7 many TRBV5-1 NA TGCGCCAGCAGCTTCACAGTTTCCTCGGGGGAGCAGTACTTC CASSFTVSSGEQYF
TRBJ2-1 many TRBV7-3 TRBD2 TGTGCCAGCAGCTTAAATAGCGGGAGCATCGATGAGCAGTTCTTC CASSLNSGSIDEQFF
TRBJ1-1 many TRBV5-1 TRBD1 TGCGCCAGCAGCTTGGGGAGACAGGGTGAAGCTTTCTTT CASSLGRQGEAFF
TRBJ2-3 many TRBV12-3/TRBV12-4 NA TGTGCCAGCAGTTTGGACAGTCGTACAGATACGCAGTATTTT CASSLDSRTDTQYF
TRBJ2-2 many TRBV3-1 NA TGTGCCAGCAGCCAGGGGGCATGGAACACCGGGGAGCTGTTTTTT CASSQGAWNTGELFF
TRBJ2-3 many TRBV20-1 NA TGCAGTGCCGGGGTCGTTGGGAGCCCACTAGATACGCAGTATTTT CSAGVVGSPLDTQYF
TRBJ2-5 many TRBV6-5 TRBD1 TGTGCCAGCAGTCATACGACAGGGACCCAAGAGACCCAGTACTTC CASSHTTGTQETQYF
TRBJ2-1 many TRBV5-1 TRBD2 TGCGCCAGCAGCTTTAGCGGGAGGGCCGTGGATGAGCAGTTCTTC CASSFSGRAVDEQFF
TRBJ1-2 many TRBV2 NA TGTGCCAGCAAAACCGGGACAACCTCCGGAGGCTACACCTTC CASKTGTTSGGYTF
TRBJ1-6 few TRBV20-1 TRBD1 TGCAGTGCCCGGTTCCGGGACAGGGGTAATTCACCCCTCCACTTT CSARFRDRGNSPLHF
TRBJ1-2 many TRBV6-6 NA TGTGCCAGCAGCTCTGAGACAGGAACTTATGGCTACACCTTC CASSSETGTYGYTF
TRBJ2-7 many TRBV18 NA TGTGCCAGCTCACCATTCGAGACTACCCCTTGGGAGCAGTACTTC CASSPFETTPWEQYF
TRBJ2-5 many TRBV7-3 TRBD2 TGTGCCAGCAGCCTAGGGACTAGCGGGAGCGAGACCCAGTACTTC CASSLGTSGSETQYF
TRBJ1-5 many TRBV6-1 NA TGTGCCAGCATCTCAAGACTCGACAGCCCGAATCAGCCCCAGCATTTT CASISRLDSPNQPQHF
TRBJ1-5 NA TRBV7-2 NA TGTGCCAGCAGCTCGGACGGAGGCCAGCCCCAGCATTTT CASSSDGGQPQHF
TRBJ1-5 NA TRBV20-1 NA TGCAGTGCTAGCTGGGGACACAATCAGCCCCAGCATTTT CSASWGHNQPQHF
TRBJ2-1 many TRBV29-1 NA TGCAGCGTTGCGGAGGGGGGCAATGAGCAGTTCTTC CSVAEGGNEQFF
TRBJ2-2 many TRBV20-1 NA TGCAGTGCTAGGACCCCGAGCTTGGAGCTGTTTTTT CSARTPSLELFF
TRBJ2-1 NA TRBV30 NA TGTGCCTGGAGTGCTAACAATGAGCAGTTCTTC CAWSANNEQFF
TRBJ2-2 many TRBV2 NA TGTGCCAGCAGGGTATTGAACGCGGACGGGGAGCTGTTTTTT CASRVLNADGELFF
TRBJ1-3 NA TRBV11-2 NA TGTGCCAGCAGCTTAGGACAGTACTCTGGAAACACCATATATTTT CASSLGQYSGNTIYF
TRBJ1-6 many TRBV6-2/TRBV6-3 TRBD1 TGTGCCAGCAGCCCCGGACAGGGAAGAGAAGGTTCACCCCTCCACTTT CASSPGQGREGSPLHF
TRBJ2-1 many TRBV7-9 TRBD2 TGTGCCAGCAGAAAACGACTAGCGGGAGGATCCAATGAGCAGTTCTTC CASRKRLAGGSNEQFF
TRBJ2-5 many TRBV6-5 NA TGTGCCAGCAGTTACCCAGGATCAGAGACCCAGTACTTC CASSYPGSETQYF
TRBJ2-7 many TRBV11-3 NA TGTGCCAGCAGCCTCTCAAATAATCCCTACGAGCAGTACTTC CASSLSNNPYEQYF
TRBJ2-2 many TRBV12-3/TRBV12-4 NA TGTGCCAGCAGTTTAGACAGGGGGGGCACCGGGGAGCTGTTTTTT CASSLDRGGTGELFF
TRBJ1-6 many TRBV5-1 NA TGCGCCAGCAGAGCAGAAGATAATTCACCCCTCCACTTT CASRAEDNSPLHF
TRBJ2-3 many TRBV20-1 TRBD1 TGCAGTGCTAGAAATACAGGGGGCGCAGGGGATACGCAGTATTTT CSARNTGGAGDTQYF
TRBJ2-2 many TRBV14 NA TGTGCCAGCAGCCAACTAACCGGGACTTTGAACACCGGGGAGCTGTTTTTT CASSQLTGTLNTGELFF
TRBJ1-5 many TRBV28 NA TGTGCCGTACACCCCTCAGGAGTCAGCAATCAGCCCCAGCATTTT CAVHPSGVSNQPQHF
TRBJ2-1 many TRBV7-9 TRBD2 TGTGCCAGCCAGCGGGAGAATGAGCAGTTCTTC CASQRENEQFF
TRBJ2-1 many TRBV19 NA TGTGCCAGTCAGGGGAGGACCTACAATGAGCAGTTCTTC CASQGRTYNEQFF
TRBJ2-3 many TRBV20-1 NA TGCAGTGCTAGAGATCCCAGGGGATCTAGCACAGATACGCAGTATTTT CSARDPRGSSTDTQYF
TRBJ2-1 many TRBV24-1 TRBD1 TGTGCCACCCAGGGGGATTGGAACAATGAGCAGTTCTTC CATQGDWNNEQFF
TRBJ2-3 NA TRBV7-9 TRBD2 TGTGCCAGCAGCTTAACGGGACTAGCGGGAGCCGATACGCAGTATTTT CASSLTGLAGADTQYF
TRBJ2-3 many TRBV7-9 NA TGTGCCAGCAGCCCCAATCTCAACACAGATACGCAGTATTTT CASSPNLNTDTQYF
TRBJ2-6 many TRBV12-3/TRBV12-4 NA TGTGCCACCCGGGTTGGCGCCAACGTCCTGACTTTC CATRVGANVLTF
TRBJ2-1 many TRBV7-2 TRBD2 TGTGCCAGCAGCTCTAGGGGACTAGCGGGAGTCAAGAGCTCCTACAATGAGCAGTTCTTC CASSSRGLAGVKSSYNEQFF
TRBJ1-1 many TRBV5-1 NA TGCGCCAGCAGCCCGGTAGGCGGGGGCACTGAAGCTTTCTTT CASSPVGGGTEAFF
TRBJ2-2 many TRBV20-1 TRBD1 TGCAGTGCTCCCGACCCCCAGGGGGCGCGGAGTCGAATCGGGGAGCTGTTTTTT CSAPDPQGARSRIGELFF
TRBJ1-5 NA TRBV29-1 NA TGCAGCGTCGTGGGGGGGGCGGGCAATCAGCCCCAGCATTTT CSVVGGAGNQPQHF
TRBJ2-1 many TRBV24-1 TRBD1 TGTGCCACCAGTGATCCTGACCGGGACAGGTATACAATGAAGCAGTTCTTC CATSDPDRDRYTMKQFF
TRBJ2-2 many TRBV5-1 TRBD1 TGCGCCAGCAGCTTGCAGGGGGCGAGGAACACCGGGGAGCTGTTTTTT CASSLQGARNTGELFF